These 32 T cell receptor beta chains were sequenced from one sample in a study of blood T cell repertoires in COVID-19. Measured with immunoSEQ multiplex PCR; TCRdb has only the in-frame clones, and not every one. The table records some 110,000 clones, about 70% of them present only once. Sequencing was performed on peripheral blood. The receptors come from a man of 80 years or more with COVID-19, enrolled during active disease.

This clone occurred a few times. The rearrangement uses TRBV6-2 or TRBV6-3 and TRBJ1-5, with TRBD1 matching 8 bases. The V gene's germline CDR1 is MNHEY and CDR2 SVGEGT. The CDR3 consists of 17 residues. The trim removed 2 bases at V and 0 bases at J, leaving 6 bases unmatched. DNA of the CDR3: TGTGCCAGCAGTTACCAGGGGGCCGCGCATAGCAATCAGCCCCAGCATTTT. It codes for CASSYQGAAHSNQPQHF.

This chain joins TRBV6-5 and TRBJ1-3; D unresolved. The ends were cut back, 9 bases at V and 0 bases at J, with 9 bases in the middle. This CDR3 comprises 13 residues. Germline-derived CDR1 and CDR2 are MNHEY and SVGAGI. CDR3 sequence: CASALSSGNTIYF. The DNA for the CDR3 is TGTGCCAGTGCGTTGAGCTCTGGAAACACCATATATTTT.

The CDR3 DNA reads as TGCGCCAGCAGCTCATTCGGCTATTTGGGGCTAGCGGATCAATACAATGAGCAGTTCTTC. Its protein is CASSSFGYLGLADQYNEQFF. The rearrangement links TRBV5-1 to TRBJ2-1, with 7 bases matching TRBD2. The V and J ends lost 3 bases and 4 bases, in that order; junction bases with no gene match: 22. This CDR3 is 20 amino acids long. Looked up from germline, CDR1 is SGHRS and CDR2 is YFSETQ. The full variable domain, completed using reference TRBV5-1 and TRBJ2-1, is KAGVTQTPRYLIKTRGQQVTLSCSPISGHRSVSWYQQTPGQGLQFLFEYFSETQRNKGNFPGRFSGRQFSNSRSEMNVSTLELGDSALYLCASSSFGYLGLADQYNEQFFGPGTRLTVL.

A single count supports this clone. The genes are TRBV18 and TRBJ1-5; 8 nucleotides agree with TRBD1. The CDR3 runs 15 residues. Trimming cost V 3 bases and J 3 bases; bases outside gene matches: 4. The germline V gene encodes CDR1 KGHSH and CDR2 LQKENI. DNA for the CDR3: TGTGCCAGCTCACCCTCCAGGGGGCCCAATCAGCCCCAGCATTTT. It codes for CASSPSRGPNQPQHF.

This clone was detected a few times. The chain recombines TRBV3-1 (or the pseudogene TRBV3-2) with TRBJ1-5; TRBD1 aligns across 7 bases. Germline V gene data show CDR1 as LGHDT and CDR2 as YNNKEL (reference sequence). The CDR3 consists of 14 residues. J was trimmed by 7 bases and V by 4 bases; bases with no gene match: 7. CDR3 in DNA: TGTGCCAGCAGCCGGCAGACAGGGTCCCAGCCCCAGCATTTT. Protein sequence: CASSRQTGSQPQHF.

The chain employs TRBV4-1 and TRBJ2-3, with 9 bases that match TRBD1. The junction had 6 bases not matched to a gene; V was cut back by 5 bases and J by 0 bases. Germline V gene data show CDR1 as MGHRA and CDR2 as YSYEKL. The CDR3 length is 16 residues. DNA for the CDR3: TGCGCCAGCAGCTACGGGACAGGGATTAGCACAGATACGCAGTATTTT. Translating it yields CASSYGTGISTDTQYF.

The chain links TRBV5-1 to TRBJ2-3; D unresolved. This CDR3 spans 15 amino acids. In germline, CDR1 is SGHRS, CDR2 YFSETQ. Trimming cost V 0 bases and J 0 bases, with 8 bases left between them. The CDR3 sequence is CASSLGALSTDTQYF. DNA for the CDR3: TGCGCCAGCAGCTTGGGTGCACTCAGCACAGATACGCAGTATTTT.

The chain recombines TRBV6-5 with TRBJ2-7; 9 nucleotides match TRBD2. The CDR3 loop spans 15 amino acids. Per germline, CDR1 MNHEY and CDR2 SVGAGI. J gave up 1 base and V 2 bases, and 3 bases lay outside the gene matches. In DNA, the CDR3 is TGTGCCAGCAGTTACGAGCTAGCGGGATCCTACGAGCAGTACTTC. It is translated as CASSYELAGSYEQYF.

The chain combines TRBV2 with TRBJ1-1, with 7 nucleotides matching TRBD1. The CDR3 extends over 13 amino acids. J was trimmed by 7 bases and V by 4 bases; bases with no gene match: 6. In germline, CDR1 is SNHLY, CDR2 FYNNEI. The CDR3 sequence is CASSGQGDGEAFF. In DNA, the CDR3 is TGTGCCAGCAGTGGTCAGGGGGACGGTGAAGCTTTCTTT.

The chain recombines TRBV18 with TRBJ2-1, with TRBD2 matching 9 bases. Germline V gene lookup returns CDR1 KGHSH and CDR2 LQKENI. Unmatched junction bases numbered 9, after V lost 2 bases and J lost 4 bases. The CDR3 spans 17 residues. Here the CDR3 reads CASSPRASGALYNEQFF. In DNA, the CDR3 is TGTGCCAGCTCACCAAGGGCTAGCGGGGCCCTTTACAATGAGCAGTTCTTC.

The CDR3 sequence is CASSLVVRQDQGYTF. The CDR3 DNA reads TGTGCCAGCAGCTTAGTAGTCAGACAAGATCAGGGCTACACCTTC. The chain joins TRBV11-2 to TRBJ1-2; D ambiguous. Trimming pared 1 base from V and 8 bases from J, leaving 17 bases between. Germline values: CDR1 SGHAT, CDR2 FQNNGV. The CDR3 consists of 15 residues.

The genes are TRBV18 and TRBJ2-1; the match to TRBD2 covers 9 bases. Per germline, CDR1 KGHSH and CDR2 LQKENI. This CDR3 region has 17 residues. Trimming took 2 bases from V and 4 from J; bases not matched to a gene: 9. Here the CDR3 reads CASSPGVTSGSYNEQFF. CDR3 sequence (DNA): TGTGCCAGCTCACCAGGGGTGACTAGCGGAAGTTACAATGAGCAGTTCTTC.

The genes are TRBV25-1 and TRBJ1-1; no firm D call. There are 13 residues in the CDR3. The germline CDR1 and CDR2 sequences are MGHDK and SYGVNS. Trimming shortened V by 4 bases and J by 1 base, and 7 bases separated the two germline ends. In nucleotides, the CDR3 is TGTGCCAGCAGTGCCGGTGGGAACACTGAAGCTTTCTTT. This sequence encodes CASSAGGNTEAFF. The variable domain in full, completed from reference TRBV25-1 and TRBJ1-1, reads EADIYQTPRYLVIGTGKKITLECSQTMGHDKMYWYQQDPGMELHLIHYSYGVNSTEKGDLSSESTVSRIRTEHFPLTLESARPSHTSQYLCASSAGGNTEAFFGQGTRLTVV.

The rearrangement joins TRBV5-1 to TRBJ2-5; D remains ambiguous. Per germline, CDR1 SGHRS and CDR2 YFSETQ. Trimming stripped 1 base from V and 1 base from J, with 8 bases between. This CDR3 region has 14 residues. CDR3 DNA: TGCGCCAGCAGCTTGCTAGACCTCCAAGAGACCCAGTACTTC. Translation: CASSLLDLQETQYF.

This clone has only a few counts. This chain links TRBV28 with TRBJ2-3, with TRBD2 matching over 10 bases. The germline CDR1 and CDR2 sequences are MDHEN and SYDVKM. V shed 11 bases, J shed 0 bases, and the junction held 14 bases outside the gene matches. The CDR3 has 17 residues. The CDR3 loop reads CAVRGLAGVGSTDTQYF. The CDR3, as DNA: TGTGCCGTAAGGGGGCTAGCGGGAGTAGGGAGCACAGATACGCAGTATTTT.

This clone was picked up one time. The CDR3 DNA reads as TGTGCCAGCCTTGAGACAGGCAGCTCCTATAATTCACCCCTCCACTTT. Residues: CASLETGSSYNSPLHF. The chain has TRBV28 and TRBJ1-6; a weak D match, TRBD1 (6 bases). The CDR3 has 16 amino acids. Trimming left V 8 bases short and J 0 bases short, with 14 bases between. Germline values: CDR1 MDHEN, CDR2 SYDVKM. Looking up the rest from reference TRBV28 and TRBJ1-6 gives the full variable domain: DVKVTQSSRYLVKRTGEKVFLECVQDMDHENMFWYRQDPGLGLRLIYFSYDVKMKEKGDIPEGYSVSREKKERFSLILESASTNQTSMYLCASLETGSSYNSPLHFGNGTRLTVT.

V gene TRBV6-5 combines with J gene TRBJ1-2; D is undetermined. Germline V gene lookup returns CDR1 MNHEY and CDR2 SVGAGI. The V and J ends lost 4 bases and 4 bases respectively, with 10 bases between them. The CDR3 extends over 13 amino acids. CDR3 DNA sequence: TGTGCCAGCAGTTTCTTCGAGGGCTATGGCTACACCTTC. Translation: CASSFFEGYGYTF.

This chain uses TRBV4-1 with TRBJ2-3; 14 nucleotides agree with TRBD2. The CDR3 covers 16 residues. Germline CDR1 and CDR2: MGHRA and YSYEKL. J gave up 3 bases and V 4 bases, and 3 bases lay outside the gene matches. The chain's CDR3 is CASSRRTSGGTDTQYF. The CDR3 nucleotides read TGCGCCAGCAGCCGTCGGACTAGCGGGGGGACAGATACGCAGTATTTT.

V usage is TRBV12-3 or TRBV12-4 and J usage is TRBJ2-2; D is unclear. CDR3 length: 13 amino acids. With 10 bases removed from V and 1 base from J, the gap between germline ends came to 10 bases. CDR3 sequence reads: CAISRRNTGELFF. CDR3 nucleotide sequence: TGTGCCATCTCGCGGCGGAACACCGGGGAGCTGTTTTTT.

The rearrangement links TRBV29-1 to TRBJ1-2; a possible D gene is TRBD1 (5 bases). Germline V gene lookup returns CDR1 SQVTM and CDR2 ANQGSEA. The CDR3 length is 13 residues. V lost 1 base to trimming and J lost 4 bases, with 10 bases between them. CDR3 in amino acids: CSVEAGGPYGYTF. DNA for the CDR3: TGCAGCGTTGAAGCGGGGGGACCCTATGGCTACACCTTC.

This clone has more than one count but fewer than ten. The rearrangement joins TRBV19 to TRBJ1-5, with TRBD1 matching over 11 bases. The germline CDR1 and CDR2 sequences are LNHDA and SQIVND (reference sequence). V gave up 7 bases and J gave up 4 bases; unmatched junction bases: 6. This CDR3 is built from 15 residues. The CDR3 spells CASNRRDRGNQPQHF. The CDR3 nucleotides read TGTGCCAGTAATAGGAGGGACAGGGGGAATCAGCCCCAGCATTTT.

The rearrangement joins TRBV6-2 or TRBV6-3 to TRBJ1-1; D is undetermined. CDR1 and CDR2 from the germline V gene are MNHEY and SVGEGT. Deletions cut 6 bases from V and 5 bases from J, with 10 bases between. This CDR3 is built from 12 residues. The CDR3 sequence: CASSSVWTEAFF. CDR3 nucleotides: TGTGCCAGCAGCAGCGTTTGGACTGAAGCTTTCTTT.

The chain joins TRBV11-2 to TRBJ2-2, with 10 positions matching TRBD2. Trimming removed 5 bases from V and 3 bases from J; junction bases left unmatched: 6. The CDR3 is 16 amino acids. Germline loops: CDR1 SGHAT, CDR2 FQNNGV. The CDR3 region has the DNA TGTGCCAGCAGCCCGTTAGCGGGAGGAGACACCGGGGAGCTGTTTTTT. Translated, it gives CASSPLAGGDTGELFF.

The gene calls are TRBV7-2 and TRBJ1-3; no clear D gene. Germline lookup yields CDR1 SGHTA and CDR2 FQGNSA. The CDR3 loop spans 15 amino acids. Trimming took off 0 bases at V and 0 bases at J, with 6 bases between the two ends. The CDR3: CASSLAHNSGNTIYF. Written as DNA, the CDR3 is TGTGCCAGCAGCTTAGCCCACAACTCTGGAAACACCATATATTTT.

This clone has more than one count but fewer than ten. V is TRBV4-1 and J is TRBJ2-7; 9 positions match TRBD2. In germline, CDR1 is MGHRA, CDR2 YSYEKL. This CDR3 region has 16 residues. Trimming cost V 4 bases and J 6 bases; bases outside gene matches: 13. The CDR3, as DNA: TGCGCCAGCAGCCCCGAGGGCCGAGCGGGAGGTCGCGAGCAGTACTTC. This sequence encodes CASSPEGRAGGREQYF.

This clone was seen a few times. This CDR3 reads CATSDQRQGIGPQHF. The DNA of the CDR3 is TGTGCCACCAGTGATCAGAGACAGGGGATAGGGCCCCAGCATTTT. The rearrangement links TRBV24-1 to TRBJ1-5, with 8 bases matching TRBD1. This CDR3 spans 15 amino acids. Unmatched junction bases numbered 9, after V lost 3 bases and J lost 9 bases. CDR1 KGHDR and CDR2 SFDVKD come from the germline V gene.

The chain is built from TRBV7-9 and TRBJ2-5, with TRBD1 identical over 7 bases. Germline CDR1 reads SEHNR; CDR2 reads FQNEAQ (reference sequence). J gave up 2 bases and V 4 bases, and 7 bases lay outside the gene matches. The CDR3 sequence is 15 residues long. The CDR3 DNA reads as TGTGCCAGCAGCTCCGGGACAGCCTTACAAGAGACCCAGTACTTC. Its protein is CASSSGTALQETQYF. The variable domain in full, with the rest retrieved from reference TRBV7-9 and TRBJ2-5, is DTGVSQNPRHKITKRGQNVTFRCDPISEHNRLYWYRQTLGQGPEFLTYFQNEAQLEKSRLLSDRFSAERPKGSFSTLEIQRTEQGDSAMYLCASSSGTALQETQYFGPGTRLLVL.

This clone has a count of ten or more. The V and J genes are TRBV19 and TRBJ2-7; 9 bases map to TRBD2. Germline values: CDR1 LNHDA, CDR2 SQIVND (reference sequence). The CDR3 is 15 residues long. J gave up 3 bases and V 5 bases, and 8 bases lay outside the gene matches. CDR3 coding DNA: TGTGCCAGTAGTCCCCGGACTAGCGTGATCTACGAGCAGTACTTC. It translates to CASSPRTSVIYEQYF.

A remark on this clone: The sample holds other DNA sequences that translate to the same CDR3. The chain links TRBV6-5 to TRBJ1-4; 9 nucleotides line up with TRBD1. Germline assignment: CDR1 MNHEY and CDR2 SVGAGI. CDR3 length: 15 amino acids. J gave up 5 bases and V 0 bases, and 1 base lay outside the gene matches. The CDR3 reads CASSYSGTGNEKLFF. Written as DNA, the CDR3 is TGTGCCAGCAGTTACTCTGGGACAGGGAATGAAAAACTGTTTTTT.

The V and J genes are TRBV29-1 and TRBJ1-2; tentatively, D is TRBD1 (6 bases). Trimming took 7 bases from V and 4 from J, leaving 19 bases between them. The germline CDR1 and CDR2 sequences are SQVTM and ANQGSEA. This CDR3 comprises 14 residues. CDR3 nucleotides: TGCAGCGCCGCCTCGGGGGGGCGCGGCTATGGCTACACCTTC. It codes for CSAASGGRGYGYTF. Complete variable domain (other parts from reference TRBV29-1 and TRBJ1-2): SAVISQKPSRDICQRGTSLTIQCQVDSQVTMMFWYRQQPGQSLTLIATANQGSEATYESGFVIDKFPISRPNLTFSTLTVSNMSPEDSSIYLCSAASGGRGYGYTFGSGTRLTVV.

This clone was recorded once. The chain links TRBV29-1 to TRBJ2-1; 13 bases are a match to TRBD2. Germline V gene lookup returns CDR1 SQVTM and CDR2 ANQGSEA. Trimming took 4 bases from V and 6 from J; bases not matched to a gene: 3. The CDR3 sequence is 14 residues long. In DNA, the CDR3 is TGCAGCGTTGCGACTAGCGGGAGGAGCAATGAGCAGTTCTTC. It is translated as CSVATSGRSNEQFF.

The chain has TRBV15 and TRBJ2-1, with D possibly being TRBD2 (6 bases). From germline, CDR1 is LNHNV and CDR2 YYDKDF (reference sequence). Trimming removed 0 bases from V and 15 bases from J, with 18 bases in between. The CDR3 is 14 residues long. This CDR3 reads CATSRDKPRWEVFF. The DNA for the CDR3 is TGTGCCACCAGCAGAGATAAGCCGAGGTGGGAGGTGTTCTTC.